The clone carrying this TCR beta chain was seen more than once but under ten times. Its antigen is still unknown. The data are from a study of T cells after yellow fever vaccination. Study outcomes and limitations: Only a small proportion of the clonotypes turned up in both the CD4 and the CD8 compartments, likely arising from convergent recombination.

This CDR3 comprises 14 residues. TCRdb called the 5' RACE reads again in MiXCR, with one record for every CDR3 protein. The sample holds 610,000 or so distinct CDR3 sequences; 9% to 15% are singletons and the top ten take about 15%. The source of this sequence is a young man who received the YFV17D yellow fever vaccine. The chain couples TRBV21-1 to TRBJ2-3; TRBD2 is taken as the D call from the table, unchecked against the DNA. TRBV21-1 is labeled a pseudogene. The sample consisted of PBMCs, taken on the day of the yellow fever booster vaccination. The CDR3, as DNA: TGTGCCGGCCGACTAGCGGCTAGCACAGATACGCAGTATTTT. Amino acids: CAGRLAASTDTQYF.